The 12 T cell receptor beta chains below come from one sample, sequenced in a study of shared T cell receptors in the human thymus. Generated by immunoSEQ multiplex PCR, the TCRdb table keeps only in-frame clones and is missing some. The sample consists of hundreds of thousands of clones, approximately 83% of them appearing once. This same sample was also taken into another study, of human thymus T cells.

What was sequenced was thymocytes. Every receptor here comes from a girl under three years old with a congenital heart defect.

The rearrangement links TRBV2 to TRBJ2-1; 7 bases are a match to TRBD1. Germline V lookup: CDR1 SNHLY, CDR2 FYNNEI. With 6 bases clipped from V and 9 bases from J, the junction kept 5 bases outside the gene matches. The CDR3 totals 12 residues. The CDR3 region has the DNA TGTGCCAGCAGGACAGGGATGGGTGAGCAGTTCTTC. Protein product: CASRTGMGEQFF. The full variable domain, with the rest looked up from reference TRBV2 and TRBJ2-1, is EPEVTQTPSHQVTQMGQEVILRCVPISNHLYFYWYRQILGQKVEFLVSFYNNEISEKSEIFDDQFSVERPDGSNFTLKIRSTKLEDSAMYFCASRTGMGEQFFGPGTRLTVL.

The CDR3 reads CASSGRDSRPSYNSPLHF. The CDR3, as DNA: TGTGCCAGCAGTGGCCGGGACAGTAGGCCCTCTTATAATTCACCCCTCCACTTT. This chain joins TRBV6-1 and TRBJ1-6, with TRBD1 matching over 7 bases. The CDR3 spans 18 residues. J lost 4 bases, V lost 4 bases, and 13 bases had no gene match. Germline V gives CDR1 MNHNS, CDR2 SASEGT.

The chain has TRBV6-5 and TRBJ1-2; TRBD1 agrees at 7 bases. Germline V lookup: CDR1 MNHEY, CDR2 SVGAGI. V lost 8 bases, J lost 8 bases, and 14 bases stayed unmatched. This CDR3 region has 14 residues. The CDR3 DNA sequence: TGTGCCAGCGATAAACCGGGACAGCAAGGGGGCTACACCTTC. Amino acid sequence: CASDKPGQQGGYTF.

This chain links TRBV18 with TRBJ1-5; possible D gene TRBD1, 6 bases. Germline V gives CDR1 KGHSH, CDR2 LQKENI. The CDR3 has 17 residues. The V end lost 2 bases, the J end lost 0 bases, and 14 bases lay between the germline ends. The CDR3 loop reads CASSPGQNLNSNQPQHF. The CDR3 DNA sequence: TGTGCCAGCTCACCAGGACAGAACCTAAATAGCAATCAGCCCCAGCATTTT.

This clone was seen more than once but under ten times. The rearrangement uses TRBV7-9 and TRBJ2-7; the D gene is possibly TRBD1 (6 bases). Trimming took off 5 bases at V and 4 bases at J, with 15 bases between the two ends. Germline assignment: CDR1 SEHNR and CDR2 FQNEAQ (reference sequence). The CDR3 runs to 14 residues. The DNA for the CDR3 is TGTGCCAGCAGCCTGGACAGAGTCAATTACGAGCAGTACTTC. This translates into CASSLDRVNYEQYF.

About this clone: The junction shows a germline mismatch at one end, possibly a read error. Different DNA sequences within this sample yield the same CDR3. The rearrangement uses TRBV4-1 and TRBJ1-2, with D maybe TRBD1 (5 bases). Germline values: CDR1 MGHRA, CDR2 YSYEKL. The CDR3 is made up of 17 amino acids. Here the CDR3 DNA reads TGCGCCAGTAGCCAATCATTGCAGGGAATTGGAAGGTATGGCTACACCTTC. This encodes CASSQSLQGIGRYGYTF.

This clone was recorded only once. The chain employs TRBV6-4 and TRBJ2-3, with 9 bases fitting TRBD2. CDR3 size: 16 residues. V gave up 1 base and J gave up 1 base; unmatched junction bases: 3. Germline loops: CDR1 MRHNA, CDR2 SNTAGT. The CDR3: CASSDWAGGGTDTQYF. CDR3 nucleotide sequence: TGTGCCAGCAGTGACTGGGCGGGAGGGGGCACAGATACGCAGTATTTT.

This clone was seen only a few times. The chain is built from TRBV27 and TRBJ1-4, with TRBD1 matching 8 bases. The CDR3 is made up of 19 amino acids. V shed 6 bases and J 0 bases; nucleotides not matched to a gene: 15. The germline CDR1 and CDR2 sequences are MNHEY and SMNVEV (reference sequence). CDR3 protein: CASSYGRDRTNATNEKLFF. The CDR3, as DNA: TGTGCCAGCAGCTACGGTAGGGACAGGACGAATGCAACTAATGAAAAACTGTTTTTT.

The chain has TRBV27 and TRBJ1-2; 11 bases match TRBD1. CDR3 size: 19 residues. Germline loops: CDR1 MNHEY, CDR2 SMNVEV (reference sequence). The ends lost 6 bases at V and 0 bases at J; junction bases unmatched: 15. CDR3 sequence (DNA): TGTGCCAGCAGGCCACCGGGACAGGGGGGGCAAGCTCCTAACTATGGCTACACCTTC. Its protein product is CASRPPGQGGQAPNYGYTF.

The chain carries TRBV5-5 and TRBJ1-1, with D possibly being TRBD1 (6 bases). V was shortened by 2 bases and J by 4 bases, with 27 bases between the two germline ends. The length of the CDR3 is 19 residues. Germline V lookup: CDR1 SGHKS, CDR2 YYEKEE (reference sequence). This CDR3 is CASSFRLKGKQGIFTEAFF. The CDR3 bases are TGTGCCAGCAGCTTTCGATTAAAAGGGAAACAGGGTATTTTCACTGAAGCTTTCTTT.

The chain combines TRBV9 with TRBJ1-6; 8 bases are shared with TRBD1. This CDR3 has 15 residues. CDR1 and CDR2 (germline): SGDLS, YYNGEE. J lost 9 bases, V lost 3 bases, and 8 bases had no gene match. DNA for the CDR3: TGTGCCAGCAGCGGGGGGACAGGAGCTTCTTCACCCCTCCACTTT. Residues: CASSGGTGASSPLHF.

CDR3 bases: TGTGCCAGCAGCCAGGGTTGGGATTCACCCCTCCACTTT. Residues: CASSQGWDSPLHF. V usage is TRBV6-4 and J usage is TRBJ1-6; D might be TRBD1 (5 bases). The CDR3 sequence is 13 residues long. Germline assignment: CDR1 MRHNA and CDR2 SNTAGT. V gave up 6 bases and J gave up 8 bases, with 11 bases separating them.